What follows are 18 T cell receptor beta chains derived from one specimen sequenced in a study of vaccination and CD4 T cells after COVID-19. Treatment specified: roughly 10-day PBMC culture with coronavirus spike peptide pools or control peptides (ViraFEST assay). CD4+ T lymphocytes from the unexposed donor were collected before the COVID-19 pandemic (2011-2018). These TCRs are of unknown antigen specificity. Cultured CD4+ T cell DNA was sequenced using the Oncomine TCR Beta short-read assay. Via MiXCR, TCRdb re-called the PCR reads, giving one row per CDR3 protein. This table holds roughly 6,600 distinct CDR3 sequences, around half found once. Material for sequencing was CD4+ T cells from blood, cultured in vitro. All receptors come from a human donor in good health.

J is TRBJ2-5 and V is TRBV7-2, with TRBD2 as a possible D gene (6 bases). This CDR3 has 14 amino acids. V lost 1 base and J lost 7, with 13 bases in between. Germline V lookup: CDR1 SGHTA, CDR2 FQGNSA. CDR3 in DNA: TGTGCCAGCAGCTTAGGGAGGGTAGGGTCGACCCAGTACTTC. Translated: CASSLGRVGSTQYF.

V and J are TRBV7-6 and TRBJ2-3, with 10 bases identical to TRBD2. Germline values: CDR1 SGHVS, CDR2 FNYEAQ. Trimming took 5 bases from V and 6 from J; bases not matched to a gene: 14. The CDR3 is made up of 17 amino acids. The DNA for the CDR3 is TGTGCCAGCAGCCCGAGATGGGTTAGCGGGGGGCCGGATACGCAGTATTTT. It specifies CASSPRWVSGGPDTQYF.

The chain employs TRBV7-2 and TRBJ2-7; possible D gene TRBD2, 5 bases. The CDR3 length is 12 residues. Per the germline V gene, CDR1 is SGHTA and CDR2 is FQGNSA. The V end lost 3 bases, the J end lost 9 bases, and 12 bases lay between the germline ends. CDR3 amino acids: CASSFRTLGQYF. The CDR3 DNA is TGTGCCAGCAGCTTCCGGACTTTAGGGCAGTACTTC. Complete variable domain (other parts from reference TRBV7-2 and TRBJ2-7): GAGVSQSPSNKVTEKGKDVELRCDPISGHTALYWYRQSLGQGLEFLIYFQGNSAPDKSGLPSDRFSAERTGGSVSTLTIQRTQQEDSAVYLCASSFRTLGQYFGPGTRLTVT.

V and J are TRBV6-5 and TRBJ1-1, with D hard to call. Germline lookup yields CDR1 MNHEY and CDR2 SVGAGI. V dropped 0 bases and J dropped 11 bases, with 13 bases sitting between them. The CDR3 has 13 residues. The CDR3 loop is CASSYSADMEAFF. CDR3 nucleotide sequence: TGTGCCAGCAGTTACTCTGCAGACATGGAGGCTTTCTTT.

The rearrangement uses TRBV6-2 or TRBV6-3 and TRBJ2-2, with D tentatively TRBD2 (5 bases). The CDR3 runs 14 residues. The V gene lost 6 bases and the J gene lost 3 bases, with 11 bases spanning the gap. Germline CDR1 reads MNHEY; CDR2 reads SVGEGT. The CDR3: CASRPLGDTGELFF. For the CDR3, the DNA is TGTGCCAGCAGGCCACTCGGGGACACCGGGGAGCTGTTTTTT.

This chain links TRBV7-9 with TRBJ1-1, with D possibly matching TRBD1 (5 bases). With 4 bases removed from V and 0 bases from J, the gap between germline ends came to 15 bases. Germline assignment: CDR1 SEHNR and CDR2 FQNEAQ (reference sequence). There are 16 residues in the CDR3. CDR3 DNA sequence: TGTGCCAGCAGCTCGCGCGGGGGACTAATGAACACTGAAGCTTTCTTT. Translating it yields CASSSRGGLMNTEAFF.

This clonotype came up a few times. The rearrangement uses TRBV6-5 and TRBJ2-2, with D uncertain. Trimming took 0 bases from V and 4 from J, leaving 9 bases between them. Germline CDR1 MNHEY, CDR2 SVGAGI. The CDR3 sequence is 15 residues long. CDR3 sequence reads: CASSYSEIFTGELFF. CDR3 nucleotide sequence: TGTGCCAGCAGTTACTCCGAGATATTCACCGGGGAGCTGTTTTTT.

The chain is built from TRBV6-4 and TRBJ1-1; 7 nucleotides align to TRBD1. The germline V gene has CDR1 MRHNA and CDR2 SNTAGT. This CDR3 is built from 13 residues. The trim removed 6 bases at V and 2 bases at J, leaving 3 bases unmatched. CDR3: CASRGQDNTEAFF. The CDR3 nucleotides read TGTGCCAGCAGAGGACAGGATAACACTGAAGCTTTCTTT.

The chain has TRBV18 and TRBJ1-4; no definite D call. The CDR3 runs 13 residues. V was clipped by 5 bases and J by 5 bases, with 9 bases between them. Germline V CDR1 and CDR2: KGHSH, LQKENI. This CDR3 is CASSADGNEKLFF. CDR3 sequence (DNA): TGTGCCAGCTCAGCCGATGGGAATGAAAAACTGTTTTTT.

Remarks on this clonotype: An end of the junction does not agree with germline; a read error may underlie this. The chain uses TRBV6-5 and TRBJ1-1, with D uncertain. The CDR3 is 15 residues long. Germline CDR1 reads MNHEY; CDR2 reads SVGAGI. The CDR3 bases are TGTGCCAGCAGTTACTCGGGGTTGCAGAACACTAAAGCTTTCTTT. Residues: CASSYSGLQNTKAFF.

This chain links TRBV20-1 with TRBJ1-4, with a possible D match to TRBD1 (5 bases). This CDR3 spans 14 amino acids. Trimming stripped 3 bases from V and 8 bases from J, with 16 bases between. The germline V gene encodes CDR1 DFQATT and CDR2 SNEGSKA (reference sequence). DNA of the CDR3: TGCAGTGCTAGCCCCGGGGGGGTTGGGGAAAAACTGTTTTTT. It translates to CSASPGGVGEKLFF.

This clonotype was detected a few times. CDR3 amino acids: CSAKGGTEAFF. The CDR3 coding sequence is TGCAGTGCTAAGGGTGGTACTGAAGCTTTCTTT. The gene calls are TRBV20-1 and TRBJ1-1; D gene ambiguous. The CDR3 is made up of 11 amino acids. V was cut by 4 bases and J by 5 bases, with 8 bases left in between. CDR1 and CDR2 from the germline V gene are DFQATT and SNEGSKA (reference sequence).

The chain uses TRBV5-6 and TRBJ1-5, with TRBD1 matching over 7 bases. The V gene's germline CDR1 is SGHDT and CDR2 YYEEEE. The CDR3 consists of 15 residues. J lost 2 bases, V lost 6 bases, and 8 bases had no gene match. CDR3 region: CASTQGVRGNQPQHF. The CDR3 nucleotides read TGTGCCAGCACCCAGGGGGTCAGGGGCAATCAGCCCCAGCATTTT.

The chain recombines TRBV20-1 with TRBJ1-5, with D maybe TRBD1 (5 bases). The germline V gene has CDR1 DFQATT and CDR2 SNEGSKA (reference sequence). The CDR3 consists of 15 residues. V was trimmed by 5 bases and J by 8 bases, leaving 22 bases between them. The CDR3 here is CSADQGQGMGEPQHF. The CDR3 region has the DNA TGCAGTGCTGATCAAGGGCAGGGAATGGGGGAGCCCCAGCATTTT.

The chain uses TRBV12-3 or TRBV12-4 and TRBJ2-7; TRBD1 matches 9 bases. V lost 5 bases and J lost 3; bases outside the gene matches: 8. The CDR3 contains 15 residues. The chain's CDR3 is CASSLQGANLYEQYF. DNA for the CDR3: TGTGCCAGCAGTCTACAGGGGGCTAATCTCTACGAGCAGTACTTC.

This clonotype turned up a few times. The V call is TRBV20-1, the J call TRBJ1-2; D uncertain. This CDR3 region has 11 residues. Per germline, CDR1 DFQATT and CDR2 SNEGSKA (reference sequence). Trimming removed 3 bases from V and 1 base from J, with 3 bases in between. CDR3 nucleotides: TGCAGTGCTAGTATTAACTATGGCTACACCTTC. Amino acids: CSASINYGYTF.

The rearrangement joins TRBV30 to TRBJ1-6; 9 bases align to TRBD1. CDR3 size: 12 residues. Germline CDR1 and CDR2: GTSNPN and SVGIG (reference sequence). V gave up 3 bases and J gave up 15 bases; unmatched junction bases: 6. This CDR3 reads CAWSTRTGVLHF. The CDR3 nucleotides read TGTGCCTGGAGCACAAGGACAGGGGTCCTCCACTTT. The full variable domain, its missing parts supplied by reference TRBV30 and TRBJ1-6, is SQTIHQWPATLVQPVGSPLSLECTVEGTSNPNLYWYRQAAGRGLQLLFYSVGIGQISSEVPQNLSASRPQDRQFILSSKKLLLSDSGFYLCAWSTRTGVLHFGNGTRLTVT.

The chain recombines TRBV12-3 or TRBV12-4 with TRBJ2-5, with D maybe TRBD2 (6 bases). This CDR3 comprises 15 residues. Trimming stripped 5 bases from V and 4 bases from J, with 17 bases between. The CDR3 protein is CASSHGRTTRETQYF. CDR3 DNA sequence: TGTGCCAGCAGTCACGGACGGACTACTCGAGAGACCCAGTACTTC.